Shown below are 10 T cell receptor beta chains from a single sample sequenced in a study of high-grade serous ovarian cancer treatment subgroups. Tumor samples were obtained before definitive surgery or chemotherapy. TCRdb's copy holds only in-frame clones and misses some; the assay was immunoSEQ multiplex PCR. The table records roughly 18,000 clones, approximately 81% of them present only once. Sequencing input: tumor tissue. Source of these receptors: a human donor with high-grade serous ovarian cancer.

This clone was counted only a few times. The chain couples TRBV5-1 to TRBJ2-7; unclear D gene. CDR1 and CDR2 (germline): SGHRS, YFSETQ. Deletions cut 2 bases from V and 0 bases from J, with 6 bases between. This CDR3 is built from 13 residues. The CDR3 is CASSFGHSYEQYF. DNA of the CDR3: TGCGCCAGCAGCTTCGGGCACTCCTACGAGCAGTACTTC.

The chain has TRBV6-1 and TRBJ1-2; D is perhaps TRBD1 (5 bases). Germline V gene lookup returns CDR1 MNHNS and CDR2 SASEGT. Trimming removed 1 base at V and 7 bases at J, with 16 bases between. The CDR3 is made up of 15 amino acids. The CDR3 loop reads CASSEGVLRESGYTF. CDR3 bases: TGTGCCAGCAGTGAAGGCGTGCTCAGGGAAAGTGGCTACACCTTC.

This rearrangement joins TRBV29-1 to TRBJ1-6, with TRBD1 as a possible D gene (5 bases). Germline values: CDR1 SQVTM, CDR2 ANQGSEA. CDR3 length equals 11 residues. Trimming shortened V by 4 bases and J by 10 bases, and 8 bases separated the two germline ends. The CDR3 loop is CSVGEGSPLHF. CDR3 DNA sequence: TGCAGCGTTGGGGAGGGGTCACCCCTCCACTTT.

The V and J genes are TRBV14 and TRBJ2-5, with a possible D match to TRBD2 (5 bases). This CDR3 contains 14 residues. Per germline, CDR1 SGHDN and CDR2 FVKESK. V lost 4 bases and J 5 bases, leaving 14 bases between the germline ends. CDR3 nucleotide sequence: TGTGCCAGCAGCCTCAGCGGCAGCGCCGAGACCCAGTACTTC. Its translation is CASSLSGSAETQYF.

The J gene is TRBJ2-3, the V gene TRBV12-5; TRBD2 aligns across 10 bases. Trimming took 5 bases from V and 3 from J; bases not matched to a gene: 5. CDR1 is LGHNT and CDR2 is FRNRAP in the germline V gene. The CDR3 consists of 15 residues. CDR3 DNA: TGTGCTAGTGGTCGTTCTAGCGGGAGTACAGATACGCAGTATTTT. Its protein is CASGRSSGSTDTQYF.

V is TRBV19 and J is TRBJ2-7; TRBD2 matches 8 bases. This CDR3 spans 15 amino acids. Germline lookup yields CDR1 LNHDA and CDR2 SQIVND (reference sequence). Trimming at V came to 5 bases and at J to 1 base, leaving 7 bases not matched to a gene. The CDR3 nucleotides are TGTGCCAGTAGTTTCGTAGCGGGGCCATCCTACGAGCAGTACTTC. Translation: CASSFVAGPSYEQYF.

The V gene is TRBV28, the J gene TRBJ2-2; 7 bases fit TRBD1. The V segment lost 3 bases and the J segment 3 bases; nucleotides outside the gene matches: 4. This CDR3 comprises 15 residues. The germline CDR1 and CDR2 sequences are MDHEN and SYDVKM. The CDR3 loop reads CASSFPTGHTGELFF. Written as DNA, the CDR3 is TGTGCCAGCAGTTTCCCGACAGGGCACACCGGGGAGCTGTTTTTT.

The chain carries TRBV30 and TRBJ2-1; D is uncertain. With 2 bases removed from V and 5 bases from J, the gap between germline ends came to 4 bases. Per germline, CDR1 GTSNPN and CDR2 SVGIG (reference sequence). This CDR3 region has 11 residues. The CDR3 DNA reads TGTGCCTGGAGTAAAAACAATGAGCAGTTCTTC. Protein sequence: CAWSKNNEQFF.

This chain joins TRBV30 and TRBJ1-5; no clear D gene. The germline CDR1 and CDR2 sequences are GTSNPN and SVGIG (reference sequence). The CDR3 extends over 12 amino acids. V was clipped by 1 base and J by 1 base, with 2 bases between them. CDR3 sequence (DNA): TGTGCCTGGAGTGGGAGCAATCAGCCCCAGCATTTT. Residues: CAWSGSNQPQHF.

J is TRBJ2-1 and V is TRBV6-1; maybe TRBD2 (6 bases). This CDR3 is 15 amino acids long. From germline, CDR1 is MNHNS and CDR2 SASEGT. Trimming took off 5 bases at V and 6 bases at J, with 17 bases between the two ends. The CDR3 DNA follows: TGTGCCAGCAGTAGTGAATCGGGAGCTGGCAATGAGCAGTTCTTC. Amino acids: CASSSESGAGNEQFF.